The sequence of this TCR beta chain was determined in a study of cytomegalovirus exposure and HLA in healthy donors. V lost 4 bases to trimming and J lost 0 bases; unmatched junction nucleotides: 6. Germline CDR1 is SEHNR and CDR2 is FQNEAQ (reference sequence). This CDR3 is 15 amino acids long. A multiplex PCR was run with 60 Vbeta primers and 13 Jbeta primers. The method was immunoSEQ multiplex PCR; TCRdb's version includes in-frame clones alone and lacks a portion of them. The data contain some 110,000 clones, about 69% of them singletons. The sample was PBMCs. The chain has TRBV7-9 and TRBJ2-7, with TRBD1 matching over 7 bases. The clonotype originates from a man in his forties in good health and CMV-seronegative. The CDR3 protein is CASSSPTGHSYEQYF. The CDR3 DNA sequence: TGTGCCAGCAGCTCACCGACAGGGCACTCCTACGAGCAGTACTTC.